This TCR beta chain was documented in a study of cytomegalovirus exposure and HLA in healthy donors. The study ran its PCR with 60 Vbeta and 13 Jbeta primers. The repertoire was sequenced with immunoSEQ multiplex PCR; TCRdb's copy has only in-frame clones and lacks some. The sample lists about 180,000 clones, 82% occurring once. Overall study results and limits: A missense DCLRE1C variant was associated with V- and J-gene trimming of TCR beta chains in a later analysis, and an independent cohort replicated the association.

Germline lookup yields CDR1 MNHEY and CDR2 SMNVEV (reference sequence). This CDR3 is 13 amino acids long. Comment on this clone: Its target is unknown. At one end, the junction sequence differs from germline, possibly due to a read error.

Sequencing used PBMCs. The chain recombines TRBV27 with TRBJ2-7; 7 bases align to TRBD1. This TCR was recovered from a man between 35 and 55 years old in good health and CMV-seronegative. This chain's CDR3 is CASSSRSTGPPDF. The CDR3 DNA reads TGTGCCAGCAGTTCCCGATCGACAGGGCCTCCCGATTTC.